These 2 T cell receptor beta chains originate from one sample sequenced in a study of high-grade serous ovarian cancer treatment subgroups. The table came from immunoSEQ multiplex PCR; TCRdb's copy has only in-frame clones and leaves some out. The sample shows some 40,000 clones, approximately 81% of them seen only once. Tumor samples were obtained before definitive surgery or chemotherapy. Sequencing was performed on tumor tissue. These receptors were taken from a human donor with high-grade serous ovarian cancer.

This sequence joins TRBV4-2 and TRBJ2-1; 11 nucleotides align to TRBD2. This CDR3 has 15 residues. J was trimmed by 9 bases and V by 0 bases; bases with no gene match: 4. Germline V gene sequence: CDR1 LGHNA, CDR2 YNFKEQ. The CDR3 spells CASSQERLAGGEQFF. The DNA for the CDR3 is TGTGCCAGCAGCCAAGAACGGCTAGCGGGAGGTGAGCAGTTCTTC.

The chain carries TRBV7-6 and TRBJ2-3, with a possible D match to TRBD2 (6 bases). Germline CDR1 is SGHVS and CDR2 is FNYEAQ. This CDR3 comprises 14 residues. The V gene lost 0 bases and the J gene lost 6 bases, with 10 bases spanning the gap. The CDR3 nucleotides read TGTGCCAGCAGCTTAGCGGGAGGCAAGGATACGCAGTATTTT. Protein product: CASSLAGGKDTQYF.